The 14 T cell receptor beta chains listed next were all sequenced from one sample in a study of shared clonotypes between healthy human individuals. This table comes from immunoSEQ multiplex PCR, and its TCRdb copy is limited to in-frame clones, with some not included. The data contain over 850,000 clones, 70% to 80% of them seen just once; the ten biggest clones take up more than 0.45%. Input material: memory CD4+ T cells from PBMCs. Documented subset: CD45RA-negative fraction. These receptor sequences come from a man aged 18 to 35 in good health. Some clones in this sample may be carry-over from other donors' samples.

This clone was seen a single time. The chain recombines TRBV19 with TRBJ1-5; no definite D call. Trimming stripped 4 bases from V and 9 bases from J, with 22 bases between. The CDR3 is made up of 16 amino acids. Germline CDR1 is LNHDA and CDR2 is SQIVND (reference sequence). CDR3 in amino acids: CASSNPRPAGVGPQHF. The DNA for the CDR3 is TGTGCCAGTAGTAACCCCCGGCCAGCCGGGGTGGGGCCCCAGCATTTT.

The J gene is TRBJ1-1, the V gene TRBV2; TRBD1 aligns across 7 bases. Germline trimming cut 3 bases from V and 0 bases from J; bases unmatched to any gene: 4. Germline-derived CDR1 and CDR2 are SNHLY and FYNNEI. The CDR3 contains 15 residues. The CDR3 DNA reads TGTGCCAGCAGTGAGACAGGGCAGATGAACACTGAAGCTTTCTTT. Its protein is CASSETGQMNTEAFF.

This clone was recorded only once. CDR3 amino acids: CASSLGGAFWGYTF. For the CDR3, the DNA is TGTGCCAGCAGCTTGGGAGGGGCCTTCTGGGGCTACACCTTC. This chain links TRBV5-4 with TRBJ1-2, with D tentatively TRBD1 (5 bases). The germline V and J ends were trimmed by 0 bases and 8 bases, with 14 bases remaining between them. This CDR3 is 14 amino acids long. Germline CDR1 SGHNT, CDR2 YYREEE (reference sequence).

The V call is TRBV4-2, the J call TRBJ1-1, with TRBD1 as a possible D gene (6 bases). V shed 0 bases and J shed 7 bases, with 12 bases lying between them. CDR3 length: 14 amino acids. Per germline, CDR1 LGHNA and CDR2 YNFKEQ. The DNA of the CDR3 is TGTGCCAGCAGCCAAGATCGGGCAGGGGTTGAAGCTTTCTTT. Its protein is CASSQDRAGVEAFF.

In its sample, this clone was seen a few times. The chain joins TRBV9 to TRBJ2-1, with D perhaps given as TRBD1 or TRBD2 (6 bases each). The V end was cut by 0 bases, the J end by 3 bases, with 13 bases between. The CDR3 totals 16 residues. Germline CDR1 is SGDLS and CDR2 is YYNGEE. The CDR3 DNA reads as TGTGCCAGCAGCGTAGAAAGGGGGGAGCTCTACAATGAGCAGTTCTTC. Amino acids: CASSVERGELYNEQFF.

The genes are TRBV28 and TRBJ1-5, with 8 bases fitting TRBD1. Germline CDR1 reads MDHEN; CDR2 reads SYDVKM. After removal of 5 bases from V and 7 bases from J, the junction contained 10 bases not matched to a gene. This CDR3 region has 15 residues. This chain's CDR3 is CASSTATGDVQPQHF. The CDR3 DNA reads TGTGCCAGCAGTACAGCGACAGGGGATGTGCAGCCCCAGCATTTT.

CDR3 region: CASSPGQETQYF. CDR3 bases: TGTGCCAGCAGCCCAGGGCAAGAGACCCAGTACTTC. This sequence joins TRBV11-1 and TRBJ2-5; tentative D call: TRBD1 (5 bases). This CDR3 has 12 amino acids. Germline CDR1 is SGHAT and CDR2 is FQDESV (reference sequence). V was clipped by 5 bases and J by 2 bases, with 6 bases between them.

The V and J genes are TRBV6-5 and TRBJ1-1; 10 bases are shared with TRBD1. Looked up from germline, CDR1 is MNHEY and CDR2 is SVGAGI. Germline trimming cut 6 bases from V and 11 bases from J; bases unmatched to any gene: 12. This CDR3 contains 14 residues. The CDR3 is CASRHDRGQGVAFF. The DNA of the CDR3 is TGTGCCAGCAGACACGACAGGGGGCAGGGAGTGGCTTTCTTT.

CDR3 bases: TGTGCCAGCAGCGGGGCAGAGGGAGGTGAGCAGTTCTTC. Translating it yields CASSGAEGGEQFF. This sequence joins TRBV9 and TRBJ2-1, with D tentatively TRBD2 (6 bases). V gave up 3 bases and J gave up 9 bases, with 13 bases separating them. The CDR3 sequence is 13 residues long. The germline V gene encodes CDR1 SGDLS and CDR2 YYNGEE.

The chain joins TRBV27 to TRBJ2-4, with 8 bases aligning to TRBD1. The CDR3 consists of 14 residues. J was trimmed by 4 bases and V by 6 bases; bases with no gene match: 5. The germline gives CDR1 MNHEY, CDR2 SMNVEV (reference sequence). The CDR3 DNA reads TGTGCCAGCAGGGACAGGGTGGAGAAAAACATTCAGTACTTC. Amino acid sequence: CASRDRVEKNIQYF.

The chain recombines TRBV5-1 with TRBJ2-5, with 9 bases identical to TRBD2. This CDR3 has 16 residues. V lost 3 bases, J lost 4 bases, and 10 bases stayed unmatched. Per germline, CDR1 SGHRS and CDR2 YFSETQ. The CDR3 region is CASSSKLAGPGETQYF. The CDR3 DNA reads TGCGCCAGCAGCTCTAAACTAGCGGGCCCCGGAGAGACCCAGTACTTC.

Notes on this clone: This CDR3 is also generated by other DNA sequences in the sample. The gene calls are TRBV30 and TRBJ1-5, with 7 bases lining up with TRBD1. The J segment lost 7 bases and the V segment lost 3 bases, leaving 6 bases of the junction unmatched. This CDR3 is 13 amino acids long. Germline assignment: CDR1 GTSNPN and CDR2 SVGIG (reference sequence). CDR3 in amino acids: CAWSRQGGQPQHF. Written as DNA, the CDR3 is TGTGCCTGGAGCCGGCAGGGGGGGCAGCCCCAGCATTTT. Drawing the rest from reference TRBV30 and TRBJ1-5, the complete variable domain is SQTIHQWPATLVQPVGSPLSLECTVEGTSNPNLYWYRQAAGRGLQLLFYSVGIGQISSEVPQNLSASRPQDRQFILSSKKLLLSDSGFYLCAWSRQGGQPQHFGDGTRLSIL.

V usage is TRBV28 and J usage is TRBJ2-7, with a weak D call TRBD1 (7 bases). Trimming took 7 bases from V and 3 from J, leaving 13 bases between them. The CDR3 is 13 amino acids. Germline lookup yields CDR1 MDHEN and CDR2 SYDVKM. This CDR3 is CASTSGGNYEQYF. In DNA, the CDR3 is TGTGCCAGCACGTCAGGGGGGAACTACGAGCAGTACTTC.

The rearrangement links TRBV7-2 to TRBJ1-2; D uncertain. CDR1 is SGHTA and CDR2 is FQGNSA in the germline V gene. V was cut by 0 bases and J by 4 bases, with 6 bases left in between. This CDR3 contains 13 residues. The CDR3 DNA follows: TGTGCCAGCAGCTTAGCGGCAGCCTATGGCTACACCTTC. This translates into CASSLAAAYGYTF.